This T cell receptor beta chain comes out of a study of identical twins. The study, taken as a whole, reports: Within monozygotic twins, out-of-frame TCR alpha sharing was underestimated by the models. Beta out-of-frame sequences displayed a weaker excess of sharing between twins.

TCRdb re-derived calls from the 5' RACE reads in MiXCR, one entry per CDR3 protein. This sample carries fewer than 250,000 distinct CDR3 sequences, approximately 15% of them seen once, and the ten largest clones take over 35%. In regard to this clonotype: No antigen is known for it.

Trimming removed 6 bases at V and 2 bases at J, with 8 bases between. The germline CDR1 and CDR2 sequences are SQVTM and ANQGSEA. The CDR3 has 11 amino acids. These data are also associated with another study on T cells expressing NK-cell markers. That paper states: The TCR beta repertoires originated in sorted CD3+CD56+NKG2C+, CD3+CD56+NKG2C- and CD3+CD56-NKG2C+ T cells. Once again these clonotypes came out on top in the CD3+CD56-NKG2C+ fraction of a handful of donors.

V usage is TRBV29-1 and J usage is TRBJ2-7, with D uncertain. The clonotype was recovered from a woman between 18 and 29 years old in good health. Sequencing was done on a sample of CD8+ T cells sorted from blood. This chain's CDR3 is CSVGSPYEQYF. The CDR3 coding sequence is TGCAGCGTGGGGTCCCCCTACGAGCAGTACTTC.